A selection of T cell receptor beta chains follows, all from one sample in a study of cytomegalovirus exposure and HLA in healthy donors. TCRdb's table, derived via immunoSEQ multiplex PCR, lists solely in-frame clones and lacks some. The repertoire includes 150,000 to 200,000 clones, approximately 80% of them detected once, and about 1% sits in the top ten. The material sequenced was PBMCs. The receptors derive from a woman aged 35 to 49 in good health and CMV-seronegative. Each CDR3 is given with its conserved first and last residue. D genes are given only for firm matches. Some rows mark clone size as missing; the rest say once, few, many or name a class of expanded clone.

cdr3_aa,cdr3_nt,v_call,d_call,j_call,clone_size
CASSLAGGDGTEAFF,TGCGCCAGCAGCTTGGCGGGGGGGGATGGCACTGAAGCTTTCTTT,TRBV5-1,.,TRBJ1-1,.
CASSFTGTQPQHF,TGTGCCAGCAGCTTCACAGGGACCCAGCCCCAGCATTTT,TRBV7-9,.,TRBJ1-5,.
CATPSRNTGELFF,TGTGCCACCCCCTCTAGGAACACCGGGGAGCTGTTTTTT,TRBV7-3,.,TRBJ2-2,.
CASSLGWGGTQVEAFF,TGTGCCAGTAGCCTCGGGTGGGGGGGTACGCAAGTTGAAGCTTTCTTT,TRBV19,.,TRBJ1-1,.
CASSYRTGEGTEAFF,TGTGCCAGCAGTTACCGGACAGGGGAGGGCACTGAAGCTTTCTTT,TRBV6-6,TRBD1,TRBJ1-1,.
CASSEEGNYGYTF,TGTGCCAGCAGTGAAGAGGGGAACTATGGCTACACCTTC,TRBV2,.,TRBJ1-2,.
CASSYRGTNQPQHF,TGTGCCAGCAGTTACAGGGGTACGAATCAGCCCCAGCATTTT,TRBV6-5,.,TRBJ1-5,.
CASSEPGTSGSNEQYF,TGTGCCAGCAGTGAACCCGGGACTAGCGGGAGCAACGAGCAGTACTTC,TRBV25-1,TRBD2,TRBJ2-7,few
CAWSVTGYNEQFF,TGTGCCTGGAGTGTGACAGGCTACAATGAGCAGTTCTTC,TRBV30,.,TRBJ2-1,.
CASSLFGGARNQPQHF,TGTGCCAGCAGCCTGTTTGGGGGGGCCCGCAATCAGCCCCAGCATTTT,TRBV7-2,.,TRBJ1-5,.
CASGGQERDEQYF,TGTGCCAGCGGGGGACAGGAACGCGACGAGCAGTACTTC,TRBV13,TRBD1,TRBJ2-7,.
CAWSRQGGEKLFF,TGTGCCTGGAGTCGGCAGGGGGGCGAAAAACTGTTTTTT,TRBV30,TRBD1,TRBJ1-4,once
CASSGGGSGSKTYNEQFF,TGTGCCAGCAGTGGGGGGGGTAGCGGGAGCAAGACCTACAATGAGCAGTTCTTC,TRBV2,TRBD2,TRBJ2-1,.
CASSDSPGLPGYTF,TGTGCCAGCAGTGACTCCCCAGGGCTCCCTGGCTACACCTTC,TRBV6-4,.,TRBJ1-2,.
CASSLEGQGVNQPQHF,TGTGCCAGCAGCTTAGAGGGACAGGGGGTTAATCAGCCCCAGCATTTT,TRBV7-2,TRBD1,TRBJ1-5,.
CASSPDREEAGYTF,TGTGCCAGCTCACCAGACAGGGAGGAGGCTGGCTACACCTTC,TRBV18,TRBD1,TRBJ1-2,.
CASSQTGTGNTIYF,TGTGCCAGCAGCCAGACAGGGACTGGAAACACCATATATTTT,TRBV11-3,TRBD1,TRBJ1-3,.
CASSQWTYRGSSGNTIYF,TGTGCTAGCAGCCAATGGACATACAGGGGATCCTCTGGAAACACCATATATTTT,TRBV7-7,TRBD1,TRBJ1-3,.
CASTLGLAGGQGVNEQFF,TGTGCCAGTACCCTGGGACTAGCGGGAGGGCAAGGGGTCAATGAGCAGTTCTTC,TRBV19,TRBD2,TRBJ2-1,.
CAWAFSVEQFF,TGTGCCTGGGCATTCTCGGTTGAGCAGTTCTTC,TRBV30,.,TRBJ2-1,.
CASSRRRLAGGQDTQYF,TGTGCCAGCAGCCGAAGAAGACTAGCGGGAGGGCAGGATACGCAGTATTTT,TRBV7-9,TRBD2,TRBJ2-3,.
CASSFWGRRGSTDTQYF,TGTGCCAGCAGCTTTTGGGGACGGCGGGGGAGCACAGATACGCAGTATTTT,TRBV7-2,TRBD2,TRBJ2-3,.
CASSMARQGLAEAFF,TGTGCCAGTAGTATGGCCCGGCAGGGGTTGGCTGAAGCTTTCTTT,TRBV19,.,TRBJ1-1,once
CASSLGQGPNYEQYF,TGTGCCAGCAGCTTAGGACAGGGACCAAACTACGAGCAGTACTTC,TRBV7-9,TRBD1,TRBJ2-7,.
CASSLGGRTYEQYF,TGTGCCAGCAGCTTAGGTGGCAGAACCTACGAGCAGTACTTC,TRBV7-2,.,TRBJ2-7,.
CASRLSPAGQGPGNEQFF,TGCGCCAGCAGACTATCCCCGGCGGGACAGGGGCCTGGGAATGAGCAGTTCTTC,TRBV4-3,TRBD1,TRBJ2-1,.
CAISESRGLAVQGELFF,TGTGCCATCAGTGAAAGTAGGGGACTAGCGGTCCAAGGGGAGCTGTTTTTT,TRBV10-3,TRBD2,TRBJ2-2,few
CASSTYGLAGAYEQYF,TGTGCCAGCAGCACTTATGGACTAGCGGGGGCTTACGAGCAGTACTTC,TRBV5-6,TRBD2,TRBJ2-7,.
CASSQDLAGELFF,TGTGCCAGCAGCCAAGATCTCGCCGGGGAGCTGTTTTTT,TRBV14,.,TRBJ2-2,.
CASATGGGNQPQHF,TGTGCCAGCGCCACAGGGGGCGGCAATCAGCCCCAGCATTTT,TRBV7-2,TRBD1,TRBJ1-5,.
CASSFTGGAFSYEQYF,TGTGCCAGCAGTTTCACAGGGGGCGCTTTCTCCTACGAGCAGTACTTC,TRBV6-5,TRBD1,TRBJ2-7,.
CASLPSGTYNEQFF,TGTGCCAGCCTCCCATCCGGGACCTACAATGAGCAGTTCTTC,TRBV11-3,.,TRBJ2-1,once
CASSRKRDSYEQYF,TGTGCCAGCAGCCGCAAGCGGGACTCCTACGAGCAGTACTTC,TRBV6-5,TRBD2,TRBJ2-7,.
CASSPPRTGELFF,TGTGCCAGCAGCCCTCCCCGTACCGGGGAGCTGTTTTTT,TRBV9,.,TRBJ2-2,.
CASSTGPRASREAFF,TGTGCCAGCAGCACAGGACCCCGCGCGTCCCGCGAAGCTTTCTTT,TRBV7-6,.,TRBJ1-1,.
CASSFGELQPQHF,TGTGCCAGCAGCTTCGGGGAACTTCAGCCCCAGCATTTT,TRBV7-2,.,TRBJ1-5,.
CASSLESGARDTQYF,TGCGCCAGCAGCTTGGAGAGCGGGGCCCGGGATACGCAGTATTTT,TRBV5-1,TRBD2,TRBJ2-3,few
CATSREGLRAGELFF,TGTGCCACCAGCAGAGAGGGGCTAAGGGCCGGGGAGCTGTTTTTT,TRBV15,.,TRBJ2-2,.
CASIRDRGLGEAFF,TGTGCCAGCATCCGGGACAGGGGGCTCGGTGAAGCTTTCTTT,TRBV2,TRBD1,TRBJ1-1,few
CASSRPRGGYNEQFF,TGCGCCAGCAGCCGTCCTAGGGGGGGTTACAATGAGCAGTTCTTC,TRBV4-3,.,TRBJ2-1,.
CASSVEGLALTGELFF,TGTGCCAGCAGCGTAGAGGGACTAGCGTTAACCGGGGAGCTGTTTTTT,TRBV9,TRBD2,TRBJ2-2,.
CASSLSTLGTETQYF,TGCGCCAGCAGCTTGTCGACACTGGGTACAGAGACCCAGTACTTC,TRBV5-1,.,TRBJ2-5,few
CASSLNYGLAGGYPVGTDTQYF,TGTGCCAGCAGCCTAAACTACGGACTAGCGGGAGGGTACCCGGTCGGCACAGATACGCAGTATTTT,TRBV7-6,TRBD2,TRBJ2-3,.
CASSLGGLYEQYF,TGTGCCAGCAGCTTAGGTGGACTCTACGAGCAGTACTTC,TRBV11-2,.,TRBJ2-7,.
CASSQGRGANYGYTF,TGCGCCAGCAGCCAAGGACGGGGAGCTAACTATGGCTACACCTTC,TRBV4-1,.,TRBJ1-2,.
CASSLNSHLSTDTQYF,TGTGCCAGCAGCTTAAACTCCCATCTAAGCACAGATACGCAGTATTTT,TRBV7-8,.,TRBJ2-3,.
CASSPGTGINTEAFF,TGTGCCAGCAGCCCTGGGACAGGGATAAACACTGAAGCTTTCTTT,TRBV7-9,TRBD1,TRBJ1-1,.
CASSFKGQGDTEVFF,TGCGCCAGCAGCTTTAAAGGACAGGGTGACACTGAAGTTTTCTTT,TRBV5-1,TRBD1,TRBJ1-1,.
CARSLGSVMNTEAFF,TGTGCCAGAAGCTTGGGTTCAGTAATGAACACTGAAGCTTTCTTT,TRBV5-3,.,TRBJ1-1,.
CASRNRDRVPEQYF,TGTGCCAGCAGAAACCGGGACAGGGTACCCGAGCAGTACTTC,TRBV2,TRBD1,TRBJ2-7,few
CASSWQGPPDTQYF,TGTGCCAGCAGTTGGCAGGGCCCACCAGATACGCAGTATTTT,TRBV27,.,TRBJ2-3,.
CASRPLQGWTEAFF,TGTGCCAGCAGACCCTTACAGGGTTGGACTGAAGCTTTCTTT,TRBV9,.,TRBJ1-1,.